Detailed here is one T cell receptor (beta chain). What it recognizes is unknown. This specimen comes from a study of shared clonotypes between healthy human individuals. Whole-study context: Per donor, CD8 memory used one plate, CD8 naive used two, CD4 memory used three and CD4 naive used three. Broader study findings: Having only a few donors restricted how much genetic and exposure-history diversity was captured. Researchers sampled blood only, noting tissue repertoires likely differ.

TCRdb's copy holds only in-frame clones and misses some; the assay was immunoSEQ multiplex PCR. The data contain over 850,000 clones, approximately 78% of them singletons. There are 15 residues in the CDR3. Trimming stripped 9 bases from V and 5 bases from J, with 20 bases between. Germline loops: CDR1 LNHDA, CDR2 SQIVND (reference sequence). This sequence joins TRBV19 and TRBJ1-5, with a tentative D call TRBD1 (6 bases). The sequenced sample was memory CD4+ T cells from PBMCs. The subset: CD45RA-negative fraction. The origin of this receptor is a man between 18 and 29 years old in good health. Some clones in this sample may be carry-over from other donors' samples. CDR3 sequence reads: CASTAEGVVYQPQHF. CDR3 DNA sequence: TGTGCCAGCACCGCAGAGGGGGTGGTTTATCAGCCCCAGCATTTT.